The rows below give T cell receptor beta chains drawn from one sample of a study of blood T cell repertoires in COVID-19. Libraries were prepared by immunoSEQ multiplex PCR; TCRdb keeps only in-frame clonotypes and omits some of them. The sample has about 240,000 clones, about 68% seen once. Sequencing input: peripheral blood. These receptors originate from a woman aged 80 or older with acute or convalescent COVID-19. CDR3s include the opening cysteine and the closing phenylalanine or tryptophan. D genes are given only for firm matches. Only part of the rows carry a size: once, few, many, or a class if the clone is expanded.

V: TRBV28
J: TRBJ2-7
D: .
size: .
CDR3: CASKSGISYEQYF
DNA: TGTGCCAGCAAATCAGGGATTAGCTACGAGCAGTACTTC

V: TRBV18
J: TRBJ2-5
D: TRBD2
size: .
CDR3: CASSPPRLAGEETQYF
DNA: TGTGCCAGCTCACCACCAAGGCTAGCGGGGGAAGAGACCCAGTACTTC

V: TRBV10-1
J: TRBJ1-5
D: .
size: many
CDR3: CASSESGAQPQHF
DNA: TGCGCCAGCAGTGAGTCGGGGGCTCAGCCCCAGCATTTT

V: TRBV6-6
J: TRBJ2-1
D: TRBD2
size: .
CDR3: CASSRAGAYNEQFF
DNA: TGTGCCAGCAGCCGAGCGGGAGCGTACAATGAGCAGTTCTTC

V: TRBV5-1
J: TRBJ1-2
D: .
size: few
CDR3: CASSQRGGRNYGYTF
DNA: TGCGCCAGCAGCCAGAGGGGGGGAAGGAACTATGGCTACACCTTC

V: TRBV21-1
J: TRBJ2-7
D: .
size: .
CDR3: CASSKAPPGQGCAYEQYF
DNA: TGTGCCAGCAGCAAAGCACCTCCGGGACAGGGATGCGCCTACGAGCAGTACTTC

V: TRBV19
J: TRBJ1-3
D: .
size: .
CDR3: CASSIDENQAKVNTIYF
DNA: TGTGCCAGTAGTATAGACGAAAACCAGGCCAAAGTAAACACCATATATTTT

V: TRBV6-1
J: TRBJ1-5
D: .
size: .
CDR3: CASSEAPVGGQPQHF
DNA: TGTGCCAGCAGTGAAGCTCCCGTGGGAGGTCAGCCCCAGCATTTT

V: TRBV2
J: TRBJ1-1
D: .
size: .
CDR3: CASRKDEGNTEAFF
DNA: TGTGCCAGCAGGAAGGACGAGGGGAACACTGAAGCTTTCTTT

V: TRBV3-1/TRBV3-2
J: TRBJ1-2
D: .
size: .
CDR3: CASSPMTSTYGYTF
DNA: TGTGCCAGCAGCCCAATGACAAGTACTTATGGCTACACCTTC

V: TRBV19
J: TRBJ1-2
D: TRBD1
size: .
CDR3: CASSLRQGSYNYGYTF
DNA: TGTGCCAGTAGTTTGCGACAGGGAAGCTACAACTATGGCTACACCTTC

V: TRBV10-3
J: TRBJ2-7
D: TRBD1
size: few
CDR3: CAISDGNRGNEQYF
DNA: TGTGCCATCAGTGATGGGAACAGGGGCAACGAGCAGTACTTC

V: TRBV6-6
J: TRBJ1-2
D: .
size: .
CDR3: CASNKGDNSNYGYTF
DNA: TGTGCCAGCAACAAAGGGGACAACTCTAACTATGGCTACACCTTC

V: TRBV6-2/TRBV6-3
J: TRBJ2-5
D: .
size: few
CDR3: CASSPIPGQRGWETQYF
DNA: TGTGCCAGCAGCCCTATTCCGGGACAAAGGGGATGGGAGACCCAGTACTTC

V: TRBV3-1/TRBV3-2
J: TRBJ2-2
D: .
size: .
CDR3: CASSQGQGISGELFF
DNA: TGTGCCAGCAGCCAAGGGCAGGGGATATCCGGGGAGCTGTTTTTT

V: TRBV27
J: TRBJ1-2
D: .
size: .
CDR3: CASSSTRLGNYGYTF
DNA: TGTGCCAGCAGTTCCACCCGACTCGGGAACTATGGCTACACCTTC

V: TRBV20-1
J: TRBJ2-1
D: TRBD2
size: .
CDR3: CSASLVAGGTEQFF
DNA: TGCAGTGCTAGTCTAGTAGCGGGAGGGACTGAGCAGTTCTTC

V: TRBV7-9
J: TRBJ1-2
D: .
size: .
CDR3: CASSLAGGAGYTF
DNA: TGTGCCAGCAGCTTAGCAGGGGGGGCTGGCTACACCTTC

V: TRBV9
J: TRBJ2-1
D: TRBD2
size: .
CDR3: CASRTGTGGDNEQFF
DNA: TGTGCCAGCAGAACCGGGACGGGGGGTGACAATGAGCAGTTCTTC

V: TRBV3-1/TRBV3-2
J: TRBJ2-5
D: .
size: .
CDR3: CASSQVLPSRLETQYF
DNA: TGTGCCAGCAGCCAAGTCCTACCGAGTAGATTGGAGACCCAGTACTTC

V: TRBV5-5
J: TRBJ1-1
D: .
size: .
CDR3: CASSLLVGGTEAFF
DNA: TGTGCCAGCAGCTTACTTGTAGGAGGGACTGAAGCTTTCTTT

V: TRBV12-3/TRBV12-4
J: TRBJ1-2
D: TRBD1
size: .
CDR3: CASSSRQGSYTF
DNA: TGTGCCAGCAGTTCTAGACAGGGGAGCTACACCTTC

V: TRBV13
J: TRBJ2-1
D: TRBD1
size: .
CDR3: CASSLKGAGEQFF
DNA: TGTGCCAGCAGCTTAAAGGGGGCCGGTGAGCAGTTCTTC

V: TRBV6-5
J: TRBJ2-7
D: .
size: .
CDR3: CASRAGTLISYEQYF
DNA: TGTGCCAGCCGGGCCGGGACACTTATTTCCTACGAGCAGTACTTC

V: TRBV5-6
J: TRBJ2-1
D: .
size: .
CDR3: CASSIYRYNEQFF
DNA: TGTGCCAGCAGCATCTACAGATACAATGAGCAGTTCTTC

V: TRBV3-1/TRBV3-2
J: TRBJ2-1
D: TRBD2
size: .
CDR3: CASSQAGLAVDEQFF
DNA: TGTGCCAGCAGCCAAGCGGGACTAGCGGTAGATGAGCAGTTCTTC

V: TRBV7-8
J: TRBJ2-7
D: TRBD1
size: .
CDR3: CASSSQGTAAYEQYF
DNA: TGTGCCAGCAGCTCTCAAGGGACAGCCGCCTACGAGCAGTACTTC

V: TRBV18
J: TRBJ1-5
D: .
size: .
CDR3: CASSPLKRGFGNQPQHF
DNA: TGTGCCAGCTCACCCCTAAAGCGGGGATTCGGCAATCAGCCCCAGCATTTT

V: TRBV27
J: TRBJ1-2
D: TRBD1
size: few
CDR3: CASSLRAGGGYTF
DNA: TGTGCCAGCAGTTTGAGGGCAGGGGGAGGCTACACCTTC

V: TRBV15
J: TRBJ2-2
D: .
size: few
CDR3: CATSRQGVGELFF
DNA: TGTGCCACCAGCAGGCAGGGTGTTGGGGAGCTGTTTTTT

V: TRBV3-1/TRBV3-2
J: TRBJ2-7
D: .
size: .
CDR3: CASSRQAEQYF
DNA: TGTGCCAGCAGTCGACAAGCCGAGCAGTACTTC

V: TRBV11-3
J: TRBJ2-2
D: TRBD1
size: .
CDR3: CASSSGTGTGELFF
DNA: TGTGCCAGCAGCTCCGGGACAGGGACCGGGGAGCTGTTTTTT

V: TRBV6-1
J: TRBJ2-5
D: .
size: .
CDR3: CASSEALYAGLETQYF
DNA: TGTGCCAGCAGTGAAGCGCTCTACGCGGGTTTAGAGACCCAGTACTTC

V: TRBV6-6
J: TRBJ1-2
D: .
size: .
CDR3: CASFSYQTENYGYTF
DNA: TGTGCCAGCTTTTCCTACCAAACAGAGAACTATGGCTACACCTTC

V: TRBV5-1
J: TRBJ1-1
D: TRBD1
size: few
CDR3: CASSRNPGQGMNTEAFF
DNA: TGCGCCAGCAGCCGAAACCCCGGACAGGGAATGAACACTGAAGCTTTCTTT

V: TRBV14
J: TRBJ2-3
D: .
size: few
CDR3: CASSQVADSSTDTQYF
DNA: TGTGCCAGCAGCCAAGTCGCAGACTCGAGCACAGATACGCAGTATTTT

V: TRBV2
J: TRBJ1-1
D: .
size: .
CDR3: CAIYREGDTEAFF
DNA: TGTGCCATCTACAGGGAAGGGGACACTGAAGCTTTCTTT

V: TRBV6-1
J: TRBJ1-5
D: .
size: .
CDR3: CASSDPGVSNQPQHF
DNA: TGTGCCAGCAGTGACCCGGGGGTCAGCAATCAGCCCCAGCATTTT